A selection of T cell receptor beta chains follows, all from one sample in a study of blood T cell repertoires in COVID-19. Profiled with immunoSEQ multiplex PCR; TCRdb holds only in-frame clones, not every one. There are roughly 220,000 clones in the sample; 80% to 85% occur only once, and 3% to 3.5% lies in the top ten. Sequencing input: peripheral blood. These receptors came from a woman in her twenties or thirties who had recovered from COVID-19. CDR3s include the opening cysteine and the closing phenylalanine or tryptophan. D genes are given only for firm matches. Expanded clones are given a class, and other clones once, few, many or no size at all.

clone_size: few
d_call: NA
j_call: TRBJ2-7
v_call: TRBV6-5
cdr3_nt: TGTGCCAGCAGTTACTCGCGCTGGTCCTACGAGCAGTACTTC
cdr3_aa: CASSYSRWSYEQYF

clone_size: NA
d_call: NA
j_call: TRBJ2-7
v_call: TRBV6-5
cdr3_nt: TGTGCCAGCAGTTACTCGGTGGGACTCGAGCAGTACTTC
cdr3_aa: CASSYSVGLEQYF

clone_size: NA
d_call: NA
j_call: TRBJ2-3
v_call: TRBV12-5
cdr3_nt: TGTGCTAGCGGGGTATATTTGGCAGGCCCGACAGATACGCAGTATTTT
cdr3_aa: CASGVYLAGPTDTQYF

clone_size: NA
d_call: NA
j_call: TRBJ2-1
v_call: TRBV2
cdr3_nt: TGTGCCAGCAGTGCAGGGGACTACAATGAGCAGTTCTTC
cdr3_aa: CASSAGDYNEQFF

clone_size: NA
d_call: NA
j_call: TRBJ1-5
v_call: TRBV4-2
cdr3_nt: TGTGCCAGCAGCCAAGCCCCCACCAGGGAAGGCAATCAGCCCCAGCATTTT
cdr3_aa: CASSQAPTREGNQPQHF

clone_size: few
d_call: NA
j_call: TRBJ1-4
v_call: TRBV4-2
cdr3_nt: TGTGCCAGCAGTCTGAATGGGGGAGGTGAAAAACTGTTTTTT
cdr3_aa: CASSLNGGGEKLFF

clone_size: NA
d_call: TRBD2
j_call: TRBJ2-3
v_call: TRBV24-1
cdr3_nt: TGTGCCACCAGTGAGACTAGCGGCTACACAGATACGCAGTATTTT
cdr3_aa: CATSETSGYTDTQYF

clone_size: NA
d_call: NA
j_call: TRBJ2-5
v_call: TRBV27
cdr3_nt: TGTGCCAGCAGTTTAAGGAGGTCGGAGACCCAGTACTTC
cdr3_aa: CASSLRRSETQYF

clone_size: NA
d_call: NA
j_call: TRBJ2-1
v_call: TRBV27
cdr3_nt: TGTGCCAGCAGTTTATCCTCCTCGGTAGAGCAGTTCTTC
cdr3_aa: CASSLSSSVEQFF

clone_size: NA
d_call: TRBD1
j_call: TRBJ1-5
v_call: TRBV2
cdr3_nt: TGTGCCAGCAGTGAAGGGACAGGGAATCAGCCCCAGCATTTT
cdr3_aa: CASSEGTGNQPQHF

clone_size: NA
d_call: NA
j_call: TRBJ1-1
v_call: TRBV2
cdr3_nt: TGTGCCAGCAGTGACTGGGGAGCCACTGAAGCTTTCTTT
cdr3_aa: CASSDWGATEAFF

clone_size: NA
d_call: NA
j_call: TRBJ1-4
v_call: TRBV7-2
cdr3_nt: TGTGCCAGCAGCGTCCAAATGGGCGAAAAACTGTTTTTT
cdr3_aa: CASSVQMGEKLFF

clone_size: NA
d_call: TRBD1
j_call: TRBJ1-2
v_call: TRBV6-5
cdr3_nt: TGTGCCAGCCGGGACAGCTTTAACTATGGCTACACCTTC
cdr3_aa: CASRDSFNYGYTF

clone_size: NA
d_call: TRBD2
j_call: TRBJ2-4
v_call: TRBV18
cdr3_nt: TGTGCCAGCTCACCAGGACTAGCGGGAGTGAGAAACATTCAGTACTTC
cdr3_aa: CASSPGLAGVRNIQYF

clone_size: NA
d_call: NA
j_call: TRBJ2-7
v_call: TRBV5-5
cdr3_nt: TGTGCCAGCAGCCTCCCTATCGGGGAGCAGTACTTC
cdr3_aa: CASSLPIGEQYF

clone_size: NA
d_call: TRBD1
j_call: TRBJ1-2
v_call: TRBV9
cdr3_nt: TGTGCCAGCAGCGTAGACCAGGGGGCGCGTGGCTACACCTTC
cdr3_aa: CASSVDQGARGYTF